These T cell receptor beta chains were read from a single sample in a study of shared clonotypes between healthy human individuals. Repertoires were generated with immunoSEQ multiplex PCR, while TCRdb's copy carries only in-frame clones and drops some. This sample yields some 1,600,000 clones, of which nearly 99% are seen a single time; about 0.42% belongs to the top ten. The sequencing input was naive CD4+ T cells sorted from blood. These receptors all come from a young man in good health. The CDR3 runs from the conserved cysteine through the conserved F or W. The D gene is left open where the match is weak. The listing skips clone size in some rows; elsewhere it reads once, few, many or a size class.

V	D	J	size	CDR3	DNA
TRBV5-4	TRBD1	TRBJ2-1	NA	CASSTRDRGSNEQFF	TGTGCCAGCAGCACCCGGGACAGGGGGAGCAATGAGCAGTTCTTC
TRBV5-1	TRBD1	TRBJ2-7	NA	CASSLTPGQGYF	TGCGCCAGCAGCTTGACCCCGGGACAGGGGTACTTC
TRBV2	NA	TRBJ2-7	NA	CASTGRGYEQYF	TGTGCCAGCACGGGCAGGGGCTACGAGCAGTACTTC
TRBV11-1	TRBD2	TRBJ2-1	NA	CASSPTPGLAGEQFF	TGTGCCAGCAGCCCGACTCCCGGACTAGCAGGAGAGCAGTTCTTC
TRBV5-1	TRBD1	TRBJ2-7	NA	CASSMGQAYYEQYF	TGCGCCAGCAGCATGGGACAGGCATACTACGAGCAGTACTTC
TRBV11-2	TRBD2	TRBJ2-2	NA	CASSLGLAGGPTGELFF	TGTGCCAGCAGCCTGGGACTAGCGGGAGGGCCAACCGGGGAGCTGTTTTTT
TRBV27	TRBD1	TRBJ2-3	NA	CASRDRGDTQYF	TGTGCCAGCAGGGACAGGGGAGATACGCAGTATTTT
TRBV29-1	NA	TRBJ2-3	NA	CSVAVWTSTDTQYF	TGCAGCGTCGCGGTTTGGACTTCCACAGATACGCAGTATTTT
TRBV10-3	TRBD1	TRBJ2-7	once	CAIREPGQGAEQYF	TGTGCCATCAGGGAGCCGGGACAGGGGGCCGAGCAGTACTTC
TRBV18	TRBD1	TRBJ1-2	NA	CASSPTGTDYGYTF	TGTGCCAGCTCACCCACCGGGACAGACTATGGCTACACCTTC
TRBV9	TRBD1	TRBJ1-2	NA	CASSAGTGLGNGYTF	TGTGCCAGCAGCGCCGGGACAGGGCTAGGTAATGGCTACACCTTC
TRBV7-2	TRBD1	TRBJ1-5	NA	CASSITGGQPQHF	TGTGCCAGCAGCATTACAGGGGGTCAGCCCCAGCATTTT
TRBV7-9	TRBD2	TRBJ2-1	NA	CASSLGQGGYNEQFF	TGTGCCAGCAGCTTGGGGCAGGGAGGGTACAATGAGCAGTTCTTC
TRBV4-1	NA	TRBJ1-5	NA	CASSQVGLNNQPQHF	TGCGCCAGCAGCCAAGTGGGCCTTAACAATCAGCCCCAGCATTTT
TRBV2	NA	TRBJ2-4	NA	CASSVRSIAKNIQYF	TGTGCCAGCAGTGTGAGATCGATAGCCAAAAACATTCAGTACTTC
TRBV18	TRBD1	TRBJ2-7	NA	CASSPRIPGQGSGEQYF	TGTGCCAGCTCACCCCGAATACCGGGACAGGGATCTGGAGAGCAGTACTTC
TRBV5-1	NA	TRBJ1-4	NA	CASSGGETNEKLFF	TGCGCCAGCAGCGGAGGAGAGACTAATGAAAAACTGTTTTTT
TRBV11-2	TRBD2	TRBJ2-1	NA	CASSAGLARDEQFF	TGTGCCAGCAGTGCGGGACTAGCTAGGGATGAGCAGTTCTTC
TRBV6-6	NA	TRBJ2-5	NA	CASSNWDGLTQYF	TGTGCCAGCAGCAATTGGGACGGATTAACCCAGTACTTC
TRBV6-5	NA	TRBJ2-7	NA	CASSLGSLSYEQYF	TGTGCCAGCAGCCTCGGGAGCTTGTCGTACGAGCAGTACTTC
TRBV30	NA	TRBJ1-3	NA	CAWSVRQSIGNTIYF	TGTGCCTGGAGTGTGAGACAATCTATTGGAAACACCATATATTTT
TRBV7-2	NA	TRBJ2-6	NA	CASSSTLRGTSGANVLTF	TGTGCCAGCAGCTCCACCTTAAGAGGCACCTCTGGGGCCAACGTCCTGACTTTC